The 25 T cell receptor beta chains below come from one sample, sequenced in a study of spatial heterogeneity in lung cancer. TCRdb passed the 5' RACE reads through MiXCR, listing each CDR3 protein once. This table has about 110,000 distinct CDR3 sequences, 10% to 14% appearing once. Time point in this sample: blood at routine non-recurrence follow-up after resection. The sequenced sample was PBMCs, obtained at follow-up. The receptors were gathered from a female donor with early-stage non-small cell lung cancer.

Ten or more counts support this clonotype. The rearrangement uses TRBV19 and TRBJ2-3; TRBD1 aligns across 8 bases. V gave up 6 bases and J gave up 4 bases; unmatched junction bases: 6. The CDR3 is 14 amino acids. Germline lookup yields CDR1 LNHDA and CDR2 SQIVND (reference sequence). The CDR3 sequence: CASSTGQVADTQYF. In nucleotides, the CDR3 is TGTGCCAGTAGCACGGGACAGGTTGCAGATACGCAGTATTTT. Full variable domain (remainder filled in from reference TRBV19 and TRBJ2-3): DGGITQSPKYLFRKEGQNVTLSCEQNLNHDAMYWYRQDPGQGLRLIYYSQIVNDFQKGDIAEGYSVSREKKESFPLTVTSAQKNPTAFYLCASSTGQVADTQYFGPGTRLTVL.

As to this clonotype: A much bigger clone sits one base away, suggesting this may be a read error. CDR3 nucleotide sequence: TGTGCCAGCAAGGGGGCCTACGGAAACACCATATATTTT. The encoded protein is CASKGAYGNTIYF. The rearrangement uses TRBV2 and TRBJ1-3; 7 bases are shared with TRBD1. Germline V gene sequence: CDR1 SNHLY, CDR2 FYNNEI. The junction had 4 bases not matched to a gene; V was cut back by 7 bases and J by 4 bases. CDR3 size: 13 residues. Variable domain in full (rest from reference TRBV2 and TRBJ1-3): EPEVTQTPSHQVTQMGQEVILRCVPISNHLYFYWYRQILGQKVEFLVSFYNNEISEKSEIFDDQFSVERPDGSNFTLKIRSTKLEDSAMYFCASKGAYGNTIYFGEGSWLTVV.

This clonotype was seen a handful of times. The V gene is TRBV27, the J gene TRBJ2-2; D is unresolved. Germline CDR1 is MNHEY and CDR2 is SMNVEV (reference sequence). The germline V and J ends were trimmed by 1 base and 1 base, with 7 bases remaining between them. The CDR3 consists of 15 residues. The CDR3 region has the DNA TGTGCCAGCAGTTTATTCCGCTTGAACACCGGGGAGCTGTTTTTT. This gives the protein CASSLFRLNTGELFF.

This clonotype occurred many times. The rearrangement uses TRBV5-4 and TRBJ2-3; D not certain. The CDR3 runs 13 residues. The V gene's germline CDR1 is SGHNT and CDR2 YYREEE (reference sequence). With 1 base removed from V and 0 bases from J, the gap between germline ends came to 3 bases. The CDR3 here is CASSLPSTDTQYF. The CDR3 DNA is TGTGCCAGCAGCTTGCCAAGCACAGATACGCAGTATTTT.

This clonotype was seen a few times. The chain employs TRBV7-2 and TRBJ2-2; TRBD1 matches at 8 bases. CDR1 is SGHTA and CDR2 is FQGNSA in the germline V gene. Trimming took 2 bases from V and 0 from J; bases not matched to a gene: 5. The CDR3 length is 17 residues. The CDR3 loop is CASSLRTGTTNTGELFF. In nucleotides, the CDR3 is TGTGCCAGCAGCTTAAGGACAGGGACCACGAACACCGGGGAGCTGTTTTTT.

V usage is TRBV24-1 and J usage is TRBJ2-3, with TRBD2 matching over 11 bases. V was pared by 2 bases and J by 5 bases, with 5 bases of the junction left unmatched. The CDR3 sequence is 16 residues long. Germline V gene lookup returns CDR1 KGHDR and CDR2 SFDVKD. CDR3 nucleotide sequence: TGTGCCACCAGTGATTCGTTACTAGCGGGGGAAGATACGCAGTATTTT. Translation gives CATSDSLLAGEDTQYF.

The chain couples TRBV28 to TRBJ2-1, with 14 bases identical to TRBD2. This CDR3 has 17 amino acids. Trimming removed 5 bases from V and 9 bases from J; junction bases left unmatched: 12. CDR1 is MDHEN, CDR2 SYDVKM, per germline. The CDR3 DNA follows: TGTGCCAGCAGTCGCCATTCCGGGACTAGCGGGAGAGGTGAGCAGTTCTTC. Protein: CASSRHSGTSGRGEQFF.

A few counts support this clonotype. The V gene is TRBV20-1, the J gene TRBJ2-1; 7 bases align to TRBD1. Trimming took 6 bases from V and 4 from J; bases not matched to a gene: 12. The CDR3 runs 15 residues. Germline V gives CDR1 DFQATT, CDR2 SNEGSKA (reference sequence). CDR3 sequence: CSAHRGETSYNEQFF. CDR3 sequence (DNA): TGCAGTGCGCACAGGGGTGAAACTTCTTACAATGAGCAGTTCTTC.

V is TRBV4-3 and J is TRBJ1-1; tentatively, D is TRBD1 (6 bases). Germline-derived CDR1 and CDR2 are LGHNA and YSLEER. The CDR3 loop spans 15 amino acids. V lost 1 base, J lost 2 bases, and 11 bases lay in between. The CDR3 spells CASSQVAGANTEAFF. The DNA for the CDR3 is TGCGCCAGCAGCCAAGTCGCAGGGGCTAACACTGAAGCTTTCTTT.

This clonotype was observed at least ten times. The rearrangement links TRBV28 to TRBJ1-1; D call uncertain. This CDR3 comprises 15 residues. From germline, CDR1 is MDHEN and CDR2 SYDVKM. V lost 5 bases to trimming and J lost 1 base, with 14 bases between them. The CDR3 DNA reads TGTGCCAGCAGTCCAAAGGACCTAGGGAACACTGAAGCTTTCTTT. It specifies CASSPKDLGNTEAFF.

This clonotype has at least ten counts. The chain uses TRBV28 and TRBJ2-5; D gene unclear. CDR3 size: 12 residues. The V gene's germline CDR1 is MDHEN and CDR2 SYDVKM. V lost 5 bases and J 5 bases, leaving 9 bases between the germline ends. The CDR3 loop is CASSRERETQYF. Written as DNA, the CDR3 is TGTGCCAGCAGTCGTGAGAGGGAGACCCAGTACTTC.

In this sample, this clonotype turned up a few times. CDR3 coding DNA: TGTGCCAGCACCCGAGAGGGGACAGGAATGTGGAGGAACACTGAAGCTTTCTTT. Protein sequence: CASTREGTGMWRNTEAFF. The V and J genes are TRBV6-5 and TRBJ1-1; the match to TRBD1 covers 8 bases. Germline V gene data show CDR1 as MNHEY and CDR2 as SVGAGI. V trimming: 7 bases; J trimming: 1 base; junction bases outside the gene matches: 17. This CDR3 is 18 amino acids long.

This clonotype was detected a few times. The V gene is TRBV24-1, the J gene TRBJ1-4, with 7 bases that match TRBD1. CDR1 is KGHDR and CDR2 is SFDVKD in the germline V gene. CDR3 length: 14 residues. V was clipped by 3 bases and J by 8 bases; unmatched bases: 5. DNA of the CDR3: TGTGCCACCAGTGATCCTACAGGGGACGAAAAACTGTTTTTT. It encodes CATSDPTGDEKLFF.

This chain uses TRBV5-1 with TRBJ2-1; 8 bases are a match to TRBD2. Trimming took 7 bases from V and 9 from J; bases not matched to a gene: 12. The CDR3 runs to 14 residues. CDR1 is SGHRS, CDR2 YFSETQ, per germline. CDR3 loop: CASYLSGTTSEQFF. The CDR3 DNA follows: TGCGCCAGCTACCTTAGCGGGACCACCAGTGAGCAGTTCTTC. Using reference TRBV5-1 and TRBJ2-1 for the parts outside the CDR3, the full variable domain is KAGVTQTPRYLIKTRGQQVTLSCSPISGHRSVSWYQQTPGQGLQFLFEYFSETQRNKGNFPGRFSGRQFSNSRSEMNVSTLELGDSALYLCASYLSGTTSEQFFGPGTRLTVL.

The chain combines TRBV20-1 with TRBJ2-3, with a weak D call TRBD2 (6 bases). V shed 2 bases and J shed 8 bases, with 11 bases lying between them. The CDR3 is made up of 12 amino acids. CDR1 is DFQATT, CDR2 SNEGSKA, per germline (reference sequence). CDR3 in amino acids: CSARRQGGTQYF. CDR3 nucleotides: TGCAGTGCTAGACGGCAGGGAGGTACGCAGTATTTT.

This clonotype showed up many times. The chain combines TRBV20-1 with TRBJ1-5; possible D gene TRBD1, 6 bases. Germline V gene data show CDR1 as DFQATT and CDR2 as SNEGSKA (reference sequence). The CDR3 extends over 16 amino acids. The V and J ends lost 0 bases and 7 bases respectively, with 19 bases between them. The CDR3 reads CSARDRGRGGEQPQHF. The CDR3 nucleotides are TGCAGTGCTAGAGATCGGGGCAGGGGAGGCGAGCAGCCCCAGCATTTT.

This clonotype was seen only a few times. This chain joins TRBV3-1 and TRBJ2-3; 8 bases line up with TRBD2. The CDR3 extends over 14 amino acids. J gave up 5 bases and V 4 bases, and 5 bases lay outside the gene matches. Germline CDR1 and CDR2: LGHDT and YNNKEL (reference sequence). In DNA, the CDR3 is TGTGCCAGCAGCCCACGGACTAGCTTAGATACGCAGTATTTT. Protein product: CASSPRTSLDTQYF.

J is TRBJ2-5 and V is TRBV6-6; 7 bases match TRBD1. CDR1 MNHNY and CDR2 SVGAGI come from the germline V gene (reference sequence). V shed 4 bases and J 4 bases; nucleotides not matched to a gene: 6. This CDR3 has 14 residues. The CDR3 sequence is CASSSMTGRETQYF. CDR3 in DNA: TGTGCCAGCAGTTCCATGACAGGGAGAGAGACCCAGTACTTC.

In its sample, this clonotype was seen many times. This chain connects TRBV12-3 or TRBV12-4 to TRBJ1-2, with D unresolved. With 5 bases removed from V and 4 bases from J, the gap between germline ends came to 8 bases. The CDR3 extends over 12 amino acids. CDR3 region: CASSPTVYGYTF. The CDR3 nucleotides are TGTGCCAGCAGTCCGACGGTCTATGGCTACACCTTC.

As to this clonotype: Germline and junction disagree at one end, which may indicate a read error. V gene TRBV3-1 combines with J gene TRBJ2-1, with 8 bases identical to TRBD1. Germline V lookup: CDR1 LGHDT, CDR2 YNNKEL (reference sequence). The CDR3 extends over 12 amino acids. DNA of the CDR3: TGTGCCAGCAGCCAAGGGGACAGGTCCAGGGTCTTC. Its protein product is CASSQGDRSRVF.

This clonotype was seen a handful of times. V and J are TRBV9 and TRBJ1-2; D perhaps matches TRBD1 (5 bases). CDR1 and CDR2 (germline): SGDLS, YYNGEE. Trimming removed 5 bases at V and 5 bases at J, with 7 bases between. The CDR3 contains 11 residues. The CDR3 DNA follows: TGTGCCAGCAGTAGACAGTATGGCTACACCTTC. Residues: CASSRQYGYTF.

This chain uses TRBV7-2 with TRBJ1-3; D is uncertain. Germline V gene lookup returns CDR1 SGHTA and CDR2 FQGNSA. This CDR3 has 15 amino acids. The V gene lost 5 bases and the J gene lost 4 bases, with 15 bases spanning the gap. In DNA, the CDR3 is TGTGCCAGCAGCATCCGGGGTTCAGGAGGAAACACCATATATTTT. Its protein is CASSIRGSGGNTIYF.

In this sample, this clonotype turned up a few times. This sequence joins TRBV10-1 and TRBJ1-1; D uncertain. Per germline, CDR1 WNHNN and CDR2 SYGVQD (reference sequence). Between the trimmed V and J ends, which lost 0 bases and 9 bases, there was a span of 14 bases. The CDR3 totals 14 residues. The CDR3 DNA reads TGCGCCAGCAGTGAGTCGACGCCTCCATCCAAAGCTTTCTTT. Translated: CASSESTPPSKAFF.

This clonotype was observed at least ten times. The chain carries TRBV7-9 and TRBJ1-1; D gene uncertain. V dropped 3 bases and J dropped 11 bases, with 10 bases sitting between them. The length of the CDR3 is 11 residues. Looked up from germline, CDR1 is SEHNR and CDR2 is FQNEAQ (reference sequence). The CDR3 sequence is CASSLSEAAFF. The CDR3 DNA is TGTGCCAGCAGCTTGTCGGAGGCGGCTTTCTTT.

The chain couples TRBV28 to TRBJ2-7; TRBD2 matches 9 bases. Germline-derived CDR1 and CDR2 are MDHEN and SYDVKM. CDR3 length: 15 residues. V gave up 5 bases and J gave up 4 bases; unmatched junction bases: 9. CDR3 nucleotides: TGTGCCAGCAGTGAGACTAGCGGTAAAAAGTACGAGCAGTACTTC. Protein sequence: CASSETSGKKYEQYF. Complete variable domain (other parts from reference TRBV28 and TRBJ2-7): DVKVTQSSRYLVKRTGEKVFLECVQDMDHENMFWYRQDPGLGLRLIYFSYDVKMKEKGDIPEGYSVSREKKERFSLILESASTNQTSMYLCASSETSGKKYEQYFGPGTRLTVT.